This T cell receptor (beta chain) was identified during a study of blood T cell repertoires in COVID-19. Background on the study: The United States, Italy and Spain were the sources of the acute and convalescent COVID-19 samples. Sources were T cells, B-cell-depleted T cells, or PBMCs; the material itself was cDNA or gDNA.

Original data processing: Quantification of nucleated cells was approximated via reference gene primer amplification. The repertoire was sequenced with immunoSEQ multiplex PCR; TCRdb's copy has only in-frame clones and lacks some. V, J and clone size were drawn from that table, and D and trimming were deduced from the DNA. Among about 99,000 clones listed, over 65% were seen once. This clone was observed once. The V gene end was trimmed by 1 base and the J gene end by 2 bases; junction bases not matched to a gene: 1. The CDR3 extends over 14 amino acids. Germline loops: CDR1 SGHAT, CDR2 FQNNGV. V and J are TRBV11-2 and TRBJ2-7; 8 bases line up with TRBD2. Sequences were obtained from peripheral blood. The receptor was isolated from a man aged 60 to 69 with acute or convalescent COVID-19. CDR3 DNA sequence: TGTGCCAGCAGCTTAGCGGGAGGGCCCTACGAGCAGTACGTC. Translation: CASSLAGGPYEQYV.